This is a list of T cell receptor beta chains from one sample in a study of cytomegalovirus exposure and HLA in healthy donors. Sequenced by immunoSEQ multiplex PCR; TCRdb stores in-frame clones only, minus some. In the table there are about 150,000 clones, 50% to 75% of which are singletons. Sequencing was performed on PBMCs. The receptors come from a woman aged 40 to 55 in good health and CMV-seronegative. Each CDR3 is given with its conserved first and last residue. Each record gives: D gene, V gene, clone size, J gene, CDR3 DNA, CDR3 protein. A D gene is named only where the DNA matches it firmly. Expanded clones get a size class; other rows say once, few or many, or leave the size out.

D gene: -; V gene: TRBV7-2; clone size: -; J gene: TRBJ2-7; CDR3 DNA: TGTGCCAGCAGCTTGCAGGGAGGCCCCACGAGCTACGAGCAGTACTTC; CDR3 protein: CASSLQGGPTSYEQYF
D gene: -; V gene: TRBV6-5; clone size: few; J gene: TRBJ2-3; CDR3 DNA: TGTGCCAGCAGTTTAACCCAGGGTCCGAGCACAGATACGCAGTATTTT; CDR3 protein: CASSLTQGPSTDTQYF
D gene: TRBD1; V gene: TRBV19; clone size: -; J gene: TRBJ1-5; CDR3 DNA: TGTGCCAGTAGTATAGCGGTCGGGACAGGGGTCAATCAGCCCCAGCATTTT; CDR3 protein: CASSIAVGTGVNQPQHF
D gene: TRBD1; V gene: TRBV27; clone size: -; J gene: TRBJ2-1; CDR3 DNA: TGTGCCAGCACCACCTGGACAGGGGGCTCCTACAATGAGCAGTTCTTC; CDR3 protein: CASTTWTGGSYNEQFF
D gene: TRBD2; V gene: TRBV5-1; clone size: -; J gene: TRBJ2-1; CDR3 DNA: TGCGCCAGCAGCTTGGCTGGGGACTATGAGCGGGGATGCGGGTTCTTC; CDR3 protein: CASSLAGDYERGCGFF
D gene: -; V gene: TRBV2; clone size: -; J gene: TRBJ2-1; CDR3 DNA: TGTGCCAGCAACTCCGGGGAGCAGAATGAGCAGTTCTTC; CDR3 protein: CASNSGEQNEQFF
D gene: -; V gene: TRBV28; clone size: -; J gene: TRBJ1-3; CDR3 DNA: TGTGCCAGCAGTTTAGGCGGAAACACCATATATTTT; CDR3 protein: CASSLGGNTIYF
D gene: TRBD1; V gene: TRBV5-6; clone size: few; J gene: TRBJ1-1; CDR3 DNA: TGTGCCAGCAGCTTGTTCGGTGACAGGGGTGGGACTGAAGCTTTCTTT; CDR3 protein: CASSLFGDRGGTEAFF
D gene: -; V gene: TRBV4-2; clone size: -; J gene: TRBJ2-1; CDR3 DNA: TGTGCCAGCAGCCTCCGGGACTTGGATTTTGGGAATGAGCAGTTCTTC; CDR3 protein: CASSLRDLDFGNEQFF
D gene: -; V gene: TRBV9; clone size: -; J gene: TRBJ2-6; CDR3 DNA: TGTGCCAGCAGCGGCGAACCTATCTCTGGGGCCAACGTCCTGACTTTC; CDR3 protein: CASSGEPISGANVLTF
D gene: -; V gene: TRBV4-3; clone size: -; J gene: TRBJ2-1; CDR3 DNA: TGCGCCAGCAGCCAAGTAGGGGCAAGCCCGAGAGACCCCTACAATGAGCAGTTCTTC; CDR3 protein: CASSQVGASPRDPYNEQFF
D gene: -; V gene: TRBV7-9; clone size: -; J gene: TRBJ1-2; CDR3 DNA: TGTGCCAGCAGCTTAAGGGATAGGGGCTATGGCTACACCTTC; CDR3 protein: CASSLRDRGYGYTF
D gene: -; V gene: TRBV4-2; clone size: many; J gene: TRBJ1-1; CDR3 DNA: TGTGCCAGCAGCCACTGGAACTGGAGTAGCAACCGTCCCACTGAAGCTTTCTTT; CDR3 protein: CASSHWNWSSNRPTEAFF